This T cell receptor beta chain was recorded in a study of beta chain features in type 1 diabetes. The study, taken as a whole, reports: Shortening of TCRB CDR3s, moderate but significant, appeared in all four CD4+ subsets of Type 1 diabetes patients.

The investigators reverse transcribed all of the isolated RNA, so they sequenced expressed TCRB transcripts. Sequenced by immunoSEQ multiplex PCR; TCRdb stores in-frame clones only, minus some. In the table there are about 160,000 clones, 8% to 8.5% of which are singletons. This clone was found a few times. The antigen is undetermined. CDR3 size: 12 residues. Germline V lookup: CDR1 MGHRA, CDR2 YSYEKL. The germline V and J ends were trimmed by 0 bases and 6 bases, with 4 bases remaining between them. Material: central memory CD4+ T cells from blood. V is TRBV4-1 and J is TRBJ2-3; D is ambiguous. The clonotype originates from a woman between 18 and 29 years old with type 1 diabetes. CDR3 sequence: CASSQDQDTQYF. The CDR3 bases are TGCGCCAGCAGCCAAGATCAGGATACGCAGTATTTT.